This T cell receptor (beta chain) was recovered during a study of T cell repertoires in cytomegalovirus infection. At the level of the study: Public TCR beta signatures provided an indication of both CMV infection and a matching HLA type.

The CDR3 has 15 amino acids. The ends were cut back, 5 bases at V and 6 bases at J, with 19 bases in the middle. The germline gives CDR1 SGHVS, CDR2 FNYEAQ. This clonotype is a singleton in its sample. What it recognizes is unknown. From the reads, TCRdb called clonotypes with MiXCR, one entry per CDR3 protein. This sample has 640,000 or so distinct CDR3 sequences, with about 33% found just once. The receptor's source is a human donor in good health (CMV status not recorded). Some clones in this sample may be carry-over from other donors' samples. The sequencing here drew on cultured PBMCs, taken from culture after CMV antigen stimulation. This chain links TRBV7-6 with TRBJ1-1, with D possibly matching TRBD1 (5 bases). The CDR3 here is CASSQSRGGYAEAFF. CDR3 nucleotides: TGTGCCAGCAGCCAATCCCGGGGGGGGTACGCTGAAGCTTTCTTT.